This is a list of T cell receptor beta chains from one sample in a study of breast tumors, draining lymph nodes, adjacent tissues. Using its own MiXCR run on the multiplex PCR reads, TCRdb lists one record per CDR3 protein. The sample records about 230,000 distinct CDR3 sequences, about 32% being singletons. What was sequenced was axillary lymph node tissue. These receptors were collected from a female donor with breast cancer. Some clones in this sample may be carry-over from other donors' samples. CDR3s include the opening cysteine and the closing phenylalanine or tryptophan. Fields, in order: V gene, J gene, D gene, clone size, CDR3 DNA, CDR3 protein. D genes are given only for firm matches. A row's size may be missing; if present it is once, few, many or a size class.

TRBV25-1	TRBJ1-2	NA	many	TGTGCCAGCAGTGAATCGACAGCCTATGGCTACACCTTC	CASSESTAYGYTF
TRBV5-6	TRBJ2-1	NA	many	TGTGCCAGCAGCTTGCGGCCGGGACCGTACAATGAGCAGTTCTTC	CASSLRPGPYNEQFF
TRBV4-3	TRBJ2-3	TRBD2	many	TGCGCCAGCAGCCAAGATGAAGCGGGAGGGCCCACAGATACGCAGTATTTT	CASSQDEAGGPTDTQYF
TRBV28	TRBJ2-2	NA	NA	TGTGCCAGCAGCTTGGGGCAGACGAACACCGGGGAGCTGTTTTTT	CASSLGQTNTGELFF
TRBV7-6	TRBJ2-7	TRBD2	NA	TGTGCCAGCAGCCAAACCCTAGCGGCCTCTGAGCAGTACTTC	CASSQTLAASEQYF
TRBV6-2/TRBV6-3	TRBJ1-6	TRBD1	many	TGTGCCAGCAGTGACAGGGTAAATTCACCCCTCCACTTT	CASSDRVNSPLHF
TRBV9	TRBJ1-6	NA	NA	TGTGCCAGCAGCGTTAGCGATAGGGGAGGGAATTCACCCCTCCACTTT	CASSVSDRGGNSPLHF
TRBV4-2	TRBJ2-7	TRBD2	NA	TGTGCCGGCAGCCAAGATCTAACTAGCGGGTTCGGTGAGCAGCACTTC	CAGSQDLTSGFGEQHF
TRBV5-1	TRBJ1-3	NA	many	TGCGCCAGCAGCTCCAGCGTTCCCGGAAACACCATATATTTT	CASSSSVPGNTIYF
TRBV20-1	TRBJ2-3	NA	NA	TGCAGTGCTAGAGATCTGGGGAAGGGGGGCGGCGATACGCAGTATTTT	CSARDLGKGGGDTQYF
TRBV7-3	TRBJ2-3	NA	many	TGTGCCAGCACCCCCGGCGGGGCCAACACAGATACGCAGTATTTT	CASTPGGANTDTQYF
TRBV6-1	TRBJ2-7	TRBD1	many	TGTGCCAGCAGTTGGACAGGGGTCTCCTACGAGCAGTACTTC	CASSWTGVSYEQYF
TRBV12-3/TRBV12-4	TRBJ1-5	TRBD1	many	TGTGCCAGCAGTTCCCGGGACAGGGTTCAGCCCCAGCATTTT	CASSSRDRVQPQHF
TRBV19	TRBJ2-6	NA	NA	TGTGCCAGTGAGCCTAAGTTTCCTGGGGCCAACGTCCTGACTTTC	CASEPKFPGANVLTF
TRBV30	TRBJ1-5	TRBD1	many	TGTGCCTGGGACAGGGGGAGTCAGCCCCAGCATTTT	CAWDRGSQPQHF
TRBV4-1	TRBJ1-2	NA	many	TGCGCCAGCAGCCAAGGTAGAGGATCAGGGAGTTATGGCTACACCTTC	CASSQGRGSGSYGYTF
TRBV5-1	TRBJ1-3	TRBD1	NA	TGCGCCGGCAGCTCTTCGGACAGGTTCAACACCATATATTTT	CAGSSSDRFNTIYF
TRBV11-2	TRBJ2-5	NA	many	TGTGCCAGCAGCCCCTCAAAGGAACAGTACTTC	CASSPSKEQYF
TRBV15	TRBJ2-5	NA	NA	TGTGCCACCAGCAGAGGTGGGAGTAGTAAGACCCAGTACTTC	CATSRGGSSKTQYF
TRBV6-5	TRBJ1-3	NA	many	TGTGCCAGCAGCCGGTCAGGGTCTGGAAACACCATATATTTT	CASSRSGSGNTIYF
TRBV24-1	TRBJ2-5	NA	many	TGTGCCACCAGTGCCGCAGGTTATTGGGCCCAGTACTTC	CATSAAGYWAQYF
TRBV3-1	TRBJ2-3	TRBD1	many	TGTGCCAGCAGCCAGGGGACAGGGTCGGCTACGCAGTATTTT	CASSQGTGSATQYF
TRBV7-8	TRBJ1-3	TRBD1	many	TGTGCCAGCAGCTTAGTACGGACAGGGGACTCTGGAAACACCATATATTTT	CASSLVRTGDSGNTIYF
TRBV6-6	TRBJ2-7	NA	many	TGTGCCAGCAGTTATAAGACCTACGAGCAGTACTTC	CASSYKTYEQYF
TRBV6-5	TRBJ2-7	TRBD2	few	TGTGTCAGCAGTAAAGGACTAGCGGCATCCTACGAGCAGTACTTC	CVSSKGLAASYEQYF
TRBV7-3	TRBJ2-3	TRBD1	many	TGTGCCAGCAGCCCAGGACAGGGCCATACAGATACGCAGTATTTT	CASSPGQGHTDTQYF
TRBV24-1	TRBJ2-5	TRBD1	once	TGTGCCACCAGTGTCCCCGGACAGGGGCGCCAAGAGACCCAGTACTTC	CATSVPGQGRQETQYF
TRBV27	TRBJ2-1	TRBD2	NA	TGTGCCAGCAGTTCTCTTAAACTAGCGGGAAGTGTCGGTGAGCAGTTCTTC	CASSSLKLAGSVGEQFF
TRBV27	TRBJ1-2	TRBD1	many	TGTGCCAGCAAGGAGACAGGGGGCGTCTATGGCTACACCTTC	CASKETGGVYGYTF
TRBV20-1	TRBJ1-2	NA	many	TGCAGTGCTAAAGGGACATATGGCTACACCTTC	CSAKGTYGYTF
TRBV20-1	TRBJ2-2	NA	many	TGCAGTGCCCCGGCCGGGACTTCGAACACCGGGGAGCTGTTTTTT	CSAPAGTSNTGELFF
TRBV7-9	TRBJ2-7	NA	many	TGTGCCAGCAGCTTAGCTGGGGTCGACGAGCAGTACTTC	CASSLAGVDEQYF
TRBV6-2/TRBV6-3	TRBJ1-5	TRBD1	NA	TGTGCCAGCAGAGGGACAGGGGGAAACAATCAGCCCCAGCATTTT	CASRGTGGNNQPQHF
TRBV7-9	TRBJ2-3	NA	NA	TGTGCCAGCAGCCGACTAGAGGGAAGTACGCAGTATTTT	CASSRLEGSTQYF
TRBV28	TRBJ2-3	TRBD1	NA	TGTGCCAGCAGTCTAGCGGGACAGGGGGGGACAGATACGCAGTATTTT	CASSLAGQGGTDTQYF
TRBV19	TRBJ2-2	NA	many	TGTGCCAGTAGTACTCAGCTTAGGGGCGCGAACACCGGGGAGCTGTTTTTT	CASSTQLRGANTGELFF
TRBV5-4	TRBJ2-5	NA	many	TGTGCCAGCAGCCTAGATCCGGGGAGGATACGTCAAGAGACCCAGTACTTC	CASSLDPGRIRQETQYF
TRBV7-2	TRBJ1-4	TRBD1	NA	TGTGCCAGCAGCCCGATGGCAGGGGGCGGGGAAAAACTGTTTTTT	CASSPMAGGGEKLFF
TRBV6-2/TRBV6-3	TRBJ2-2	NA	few	TGTGCCAGCAGTCACTCGAAGGTCGACACCGGGGAGCTGTTTTTT	CASSHSKVDTGELFF
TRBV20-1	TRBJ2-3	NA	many	TGCAGTGCTAGTATCACAGATACGCAGTATTTT	CSASITDTQYF
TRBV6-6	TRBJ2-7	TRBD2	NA	TGTGCCAGCAGCCCCCCAGCGGGAGTCACCTACGAGCAGTACTTC	CASSPPAGVTYEQYF
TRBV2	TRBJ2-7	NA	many	TGTGCCAGCAGGGGGGGGCAGTACTTC	CASRGGQYF
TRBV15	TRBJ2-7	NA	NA	TGTGCCGCCAGCAGAGCAGGGCGAGCAGGAGGGCAGTACTTC	CAASRAGRAGGQYF
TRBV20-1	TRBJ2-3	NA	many	TGCAGTGCTAGAGGGGGCTATGGGGATACGCAGTATTTT	CSARGGYGDTQYF
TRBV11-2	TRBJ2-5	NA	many	TGTGCCAGCAGCTTATGGTCCAACAGGGAAGAGACCCAGTACTTC	CASSLWSNREETQYF
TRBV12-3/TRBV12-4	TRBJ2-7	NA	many	TGTGCCAGCAGTTTTATGTCGGCTGGCGGAAGCTCCTACGAGCAGTACTTC	CASSFMSAGGSSYEQYF
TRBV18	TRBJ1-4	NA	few	TGTGCCAGCTCACCAAACAGGCAGGCAACTAATGAAAAACTGTTTTTT	CASSPNRQATNEKLFF
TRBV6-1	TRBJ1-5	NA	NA	TGTGCCAGCTCCTCTGGGGTTTGCCACACTCATGATGCACTGTGTAGCAATCAGCCCCAGCATTTT	CASSSGVCHTHDALCSNQPQHF
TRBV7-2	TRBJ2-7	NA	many	TGTGCCAGCAGCTCCCTCCCTCCGAGAACCGAGCAGTACTTC	CASSSLPPRTEQYF
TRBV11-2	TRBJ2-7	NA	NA	TGTGCCAGCAGCCCCCAGAGTGGACCCGACGAGCAGTACTTC	CASSPQSGPDEQYF
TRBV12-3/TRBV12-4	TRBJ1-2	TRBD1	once	TGTGCCAGCAGTCGACAGGGGGGCGCGGTTGGCTACACCTTC	CASSRQGGAVGYTF
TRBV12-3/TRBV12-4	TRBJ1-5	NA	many	TGTGCCAGCAGTCCGCACGGGGGGCAAAATCAGCCCCAGCATTTT	CASSPHGGQNQPQHF
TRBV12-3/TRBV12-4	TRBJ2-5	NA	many	TGTGCCAGCAGTTCAAACCCGACGAGTTGGGAGACCCAGTACTTC	CASSSNPTSWETQYF
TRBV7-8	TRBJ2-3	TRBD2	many	TGTGCCAGCAGCCTCGGGGGCGGGAGGCCCCCAGATACGCAGTATTTT	CASSLGGGRPPDTQYF
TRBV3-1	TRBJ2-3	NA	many	TGTGCCAGCAGCCCGAGTTACCTCACAGATACGCAGTATTTT	CASSPSYLTDTQYF
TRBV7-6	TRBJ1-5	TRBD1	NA	TGTGCCAGCAGCTTAGAAGTAGGGGGCGCAGGTCAGCCCCAGCATTTT	CASSLEVGGAGQPQHF
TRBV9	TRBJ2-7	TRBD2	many	TGTGCCAGCAGCGTAGCTAGCGGGAGCGAGCAGTACTTC	CASSVASGSEQYF
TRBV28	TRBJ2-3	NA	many	TGTGCCAGCAGTTTCGGGAGAGGTGGCACAGATACGCAGTATTTT	CASSFGRGGTDTQYF
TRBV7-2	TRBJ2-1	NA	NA	TGTGCCAGCAGCTTAGAGGATAGCTCCTACAATGAGCAGTTCTTC	CASSLEDSSYNEQFF
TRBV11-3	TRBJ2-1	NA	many	TGTGCCAGCAGCCAGCGTAGCAATGAGCAGTTCTTC	CASSQRSNEQFF